This is a list of T cell receptor beta chains from one sample in a study of T cell responses to AZD1222 COVID-19 vaccine. Produced via immunoSEQ multiplex PCR; TCRdb's table is partial and in-frame only. The sample has about 120,000 clones; about 90% are singletons. The material sequenced was peripheral blood, taken on day 0 of AZD1222 vaccination. These receptors were collected from an adult in good health. Both conserved end residues are part of each CDR3. D genes are given only for firm matches. Clone sizes are given selectively: once, few, many, or a class where the clone is expanded.

TRBV4-3	TRBJ2-3	17	-	-	CASSQSGPATLTDTQYF	TGCGCCAGCAGCCAGTCCGGACCCGCCACTCTCACAGATACGCAGTATTTT
TRBV27	TRBJ1-1	16	-	-	CASRPQRGYSNTEAFF	TGTGCCAGCAGGCCACAGAGGGGATATTCGAACACTGAAGCTTTCTTT
TRBV6-2/TRBV6-3	TRBJ1-2	14	-	-	CASSSYGGLFGYTF	TGTGCCAGCAGTTCCTATGGGGGGCTATTCGGCTACACCTTC
TRBV5-4	TRBJ1-1	17	-	TRBD1	CASSLQLTSDRVTEAFF	TGTGCCAGCAGCTTGCAACTCACTTCGGACAGGGTCACTGAAGCTTTCTTT
TRBV5-8	TRBJ2-2	16	few	-	CASSLVGQSYTGELFF	TGTGCCAGCAGCTTGGTCGGACAGAGCTACACCGGGGAGCTGTTTTTT
TRBV5-8	TRBJ2-5	14	-	-	CASRLTTPQETQYF	TGTGCCAGCCGACTAACAACGCCTCAAGAGACCCAGTACTTC
TRBV2	TRBJ2-7	16	-	TRBD2	CASSPWGLAGTYEQYF	TGTGCCAGCAGTCCGTGGGGACTAGCGGGTACCTACGAGCAGTACTTC
TRBV27	TRBJ2-7	15	-	-	CASSFLPYKSYEQYF	TGTGCCAGCAGTTTTTTACCCTACAAAAGCTACGAGCAGTACTTC
TRBV9	TRBJ2-3	17	-	TRBD2	CASSSSRGGPGTDTQYF	TGTGCCAGCAGCTCCAGTCGCGGGGGGCCGGGCACAGATACGCAGTATTTT
TRBV28	TRBJ1-4	14	-	-	CASSFLNLNEKLFF	TGTGCCAGCAGTTTCCTCAATTTAAATGAAAAACTGTTTTTT
TRBV5-1	TRBJ2-3	16	-	TRBD1	CASSLVQGAAWDTQYF	TGCGCCAGCAGCTTGGTCCAGGGGGCGGCGTGGGATACGCAGTATTTT
TRBV28	TRBJ2-7	17	-	TRBD1	CASSLGLLGQGADEQYF	TGTGCCAGCAGTTTAGGTCTCCTGGGTCAGGGGGCAGACGAGCAGTACTTC
TRBV27	TRBJ2-2	13	-	-	CASSLGAGGELFF	TGTGCCAGCAGTTTAGGGGCAGGCGGGGAGCTGTTTTTT
TRBV28	TRBJ2-1	14	-	-	CASRWAGLNNEQFF	TGTGCCAGCAGGTGGGCGGGACTGAACAATGAGCAGTTCTTC
TRBV12-3/TRBV12-4	TRBJ2-3	12	once	-	CASTLFTDTQYF	TGTGCCAGCACGCTATTCACAGATACGCAGTATTTT
TRBV2	TRBJ1-2	16	few	TRBD1	CASSDGTGGVGYGYTF	TGTGCCAGCAGTGACGGGACAGGGGGCGTCGGATATGGCTACACCTTC
TRBV5-4	TRBJ1-6	16	once	-	CASSFGGQGSYSPLHF	TGTGCCAGCAGCTTCGGTGGGCAGGGCTCCTATTCACCCCTCCACTTT